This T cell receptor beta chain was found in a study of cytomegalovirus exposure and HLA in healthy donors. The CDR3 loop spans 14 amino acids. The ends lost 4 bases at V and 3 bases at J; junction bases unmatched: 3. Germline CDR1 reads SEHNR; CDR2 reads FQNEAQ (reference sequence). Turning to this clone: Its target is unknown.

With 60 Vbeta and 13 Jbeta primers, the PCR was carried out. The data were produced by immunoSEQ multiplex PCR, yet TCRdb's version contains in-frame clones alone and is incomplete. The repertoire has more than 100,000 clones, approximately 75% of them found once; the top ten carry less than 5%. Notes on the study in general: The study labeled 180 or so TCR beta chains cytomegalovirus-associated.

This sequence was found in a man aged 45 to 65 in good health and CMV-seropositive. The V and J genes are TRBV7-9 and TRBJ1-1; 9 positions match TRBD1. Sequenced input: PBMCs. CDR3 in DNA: TGTGCCAGCAGCTGGACAGGGGAGGACACTGAAGCTTTCTTT. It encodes CASSWTGEDTEAFF.